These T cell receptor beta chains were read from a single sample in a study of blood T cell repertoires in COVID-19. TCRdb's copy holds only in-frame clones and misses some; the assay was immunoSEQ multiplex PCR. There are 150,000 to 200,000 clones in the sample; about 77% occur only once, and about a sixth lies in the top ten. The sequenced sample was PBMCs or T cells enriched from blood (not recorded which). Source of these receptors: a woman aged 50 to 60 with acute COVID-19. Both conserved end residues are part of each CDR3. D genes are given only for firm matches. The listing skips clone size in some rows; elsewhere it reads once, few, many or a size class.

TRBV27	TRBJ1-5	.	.	TGTGCCAGCAGTTCATTCGCGGTCAATCAGCCCCAGCATTTT	CASSSFAVNQPQHF
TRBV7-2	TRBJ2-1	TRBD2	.	TGTGCCAGCAGCTCGGGACTAGTAGGCTTTGAGCAGTTCTTC	CASSSGLVGFEQFF
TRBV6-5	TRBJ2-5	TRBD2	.	TGTGCCAGCAGTTACCTGGGGGGGCAAGAGACCCAGTACTTC	CASSYLGGQETQYF
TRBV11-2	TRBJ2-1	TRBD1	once	TGTGCCAGCAGCCTCAGACAGGGGTACAATGAGCAGTTCTTC	CASSLRQGYNEQFF
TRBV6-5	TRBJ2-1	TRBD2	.	TGTGCCAGCAGTCCTCGGACTAGTGGTTTCGGTGAGCAGTTCTTC	CASSPRTSGFGEQFF
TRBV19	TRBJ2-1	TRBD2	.	TGTGCCAGTACCTCAGCGGGGGCCCCTCGTGTGCAGTTCTTC	CASTSAGAPRVQFF
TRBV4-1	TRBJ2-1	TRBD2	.	TGCGCCAGCAGCCAAAATGACCAACTAGCGGGTGGGTTGAATGAGCAGTTCTTC	CASSQNDQLAGGLNEQFF
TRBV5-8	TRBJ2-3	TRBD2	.	TGTGCCAGCAGCTGGGGACTAGCGGGGGGGCCAGGAGATACGCAGTATTTT	CASSWGLAGGPGDTQYF
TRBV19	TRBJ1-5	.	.	TGTGCCAGTAGTAGCCAAGGGGGTCTAGGGGAGCCCCAGCATTTT	CASSSQGGLGEPQHF
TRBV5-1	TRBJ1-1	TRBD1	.	TGCGCCAGCAGCTTGGGTCTCCGGACAGGGAACACTGAAGCTTTCTTT	CASSLGLRTGNTEAFF
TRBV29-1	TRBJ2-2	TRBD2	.	TGCAGCGTTAACCTAGCGGGGGCCATCACCGGGGAGCTGTTTTTT	CSVNLAGAITGELFF
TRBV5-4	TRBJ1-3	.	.	TGTGCCAGCAGCAGTGACAGAAACACCATATATTTT	CASSSDRNTIYF
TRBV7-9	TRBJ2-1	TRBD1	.	TGTGCCAGCAGCTTACAACCGGGACAGGGCTCCTACAATGAGCAGTTCTTC	CASSLQPGQGSYNEQFF
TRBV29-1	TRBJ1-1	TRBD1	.	TGCAGCGCCTGGACAGGGGGCACCTTGAAAGCTTTCTTT	CSAWTGGTLKAFF
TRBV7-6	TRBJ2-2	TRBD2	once	TGTGCCAGCAGCTGGCCGGGACTAGCGGGTCTGAACACCGGGGAGCTGTTTTTT	CASSWPGLAGLNTGELFF
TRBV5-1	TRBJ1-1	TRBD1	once	TGCGCCAGCAGCTTGGACAGGGGGGTTGGTGTAATGAACACTGAAGCTTTCTTT	CASSLDRGVGVMNTEAFF
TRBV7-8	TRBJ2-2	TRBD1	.	TGTGCCACCCAGCCGGGACAGGTCGGGGAGCTGTTTTTT	CATQPGQVGELFF
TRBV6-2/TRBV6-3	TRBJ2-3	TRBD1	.	TGTGCCAGCAGTTCCGGACAGGGTAGAGATACGCAGTATTTT	CASSSGQGRDTQYF
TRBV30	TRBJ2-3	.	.	TGTGCCTGGAGTCCCACGGGGGGCACAGATACGCAGTATTTT	CAWSPTGGTDTQYF
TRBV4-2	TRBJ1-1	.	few	TGTGCCAGCAGCCAAGAGACGACAGATGGCACTGAAGCTTTCTTT	CASSQETTDGTEAFF
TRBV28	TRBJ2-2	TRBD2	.	TGTGCCAGCAGTCTTGGACTAGCGGGGGGCACCGGGGAGCTGTTTTTT	CASSLGLAGGTGELFF
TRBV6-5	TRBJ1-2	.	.	TGTGCCAGCACCGCGACAGGCAGTCATGGCTACACCTTC	CASTATGSHGYTF